This T cell receptor (beta chain) was identified during a study of fetal regulatory T cell absence and autoimmunity. About the study: The IPEX patients lacked clinical diabetes but had exocrine pancreas autoimmunity.

Study results and limitations: Compared with cord blood, pancreas showed oligoclonal TCR enrichment, some clones over 90-fold.

Profiling relied on immunoSEQ multiplex PCR, and the TCRdb table lists in-frame clones only, not all of them. Altogether approximately 94,000 clones are present, around 72% being singletons, with the ten largest covering about 2.1%. V was cut by 8 bases and J by 8 bases, with 6 bases left in between. The CDR3 spans 10 residues. Germline CDR1 and CDR2: MNHNS and SASEGT. As concerns this clone: Its cognate antigen is unknown.

The sequence came from a male donor with IPEX syndrome. The sequencing sample was made of pancreas tissue. This rearrangement joins TRBV6-1 to TRBJ1-4; no clear D gene. CDR3 protein: CASLEEKLFF. CDR3 DNA: TGTGCCAGCTTGGAAGAAAAACTGTTTTTT.